The following is a T cell receptor (beta chain) sequence with its context. As yet, its antigen is unknown. Processed graft tissue released its intraepithelial and lamina propria lymphocytes. V lost 6 bases to trimming and J lost 5 bases; unmatched junction nucleotides: 1. The CDR3 length is 12 residues. Germline V gene data show CDR1 as LNHDA and CDR2 as SQIVND (reference sequence). The data are from a study of graft-versus-host responses after intestinal transplantation. Study-wide context: Isolated intestinal, liver-intestinal, or multivisceral transplants had been given to the recipients. Once they had received anti-thymocyte globulin induction, all recipients took tacrolimus and steroids for about three years. Notes on the study in general: Recipient marrow held GvH clones, some first seen in ileum or blood. The study found high graft-versus-host to host-versus-graft clonal ratios in allografts of patients with graft-donor T cell macrochimerism.

Sequenced by immunoSEQ multiplex PCR; TCRdb stores in-frame clones only, minus some. The sample contains 800 to 1,100 clones, about 80% of which appear only once. This clonotype was obtained from a human patient who received an intestinal transplant, so some T cells may come from the graft donor. The J gene is TRBJ2-7, the V gene TRBV19, with 10 positions matching TRBD1. Source: ileum tissue, taken 109 to 110 days after intestinal transplant. For the CDR3, the DNA is TGTGCCAGTAGGGGACAGGGGAACGAGCAGTACTTC. Protein sequence: CASRGQGNEQYF.